This passage covers 4 T cell receptor beta chains from one sample sequenced in a study of PD-L1 blockade in urothelial cancer. Data came from immunoSEQ multiplex PCR; TCRdb stores just in-frame clones and leaves some out. The table records 35,000 to 45,000 clones, roughly 38% of them present only once. Sequencing was performed on tumor tissue, taken before atezolizumab (anti-PD-L1) treatment. The receptors originated from a man aged 60 to 69 with urothelial cancer.

Sample share makes this clone medium-sized (0.01 to 0.1%). This chain links TRBV15 with TRBJ2-7; 8 positions agree with TRBD1. The CDR3 has 14 residues. From germline, CDR1 is LNHNV and CDR2 YYDKDF (reference sequence). V was pared by 2 bases and J by 2 bases, with 2 bases of the junction left unmatched. CDR3 sequence (DNA): TGTGCCACCAGCAGACAGGACAGGGCCTACGAGCAGTACTTC. The encoded protein is CATSRQDRAYEQYF.

The chain combines TRBV30 with TRBJ2-1; D is uncertain. V gave up 5 bases and J gave up 7 bases, with 18 bases separating them. Germline values: CDR1 GTSNPN, CDR2 SVGIG (reference sequence). The CDR3 has 14 amino acids. CDR3 DNA sequence: TGTGCCTGGGATGCCCCCCCCGAGAAAAATGAGCAGTTCTTC. This gives the protein CAWDAPPEKNEQFF.

This clone was counted a few times. The chain recombines TRBV28 with TRBJ2-7, with 8 bases matching TRBD1. There are 14 residues in the CDR3. Trimming cost V 6 bases and J 2 bases; bases outside gene matches: 6. The germline V gene encodes CDR1 MDHEN and CDR2 SYDVKM. CDR3 in amino acids: CASSPGQVTYEQYF. CDR3 nucleotides: TGTGCCAGCAGCCCGGGACAGGTAACCTACGAGCAGTACTTC.

This clone was detected a few times. This rearrangement joins TRBV7-5 to TRBJ2-1; TRBD2, as called in the table, went unchecked against the DNA. TRBV7-5 is marked as a pseudogene. This CDR3 region has 14 residues. The CDR3 sequence is CASSLEDSTNEQFF. As DNA, the CDR3 is TGTGCCAGCAGCTTGGAAGACTCTACAAATGAGCAGTTCTTC.